Listed below are T cell receptor beta chains from one sample, sequenced in a study of tumor-infiltrating lymphocytes in oesophageal squamous cell carcinoma. MiXCR, applied by TCRdb to the PCR reads, yields one record per CDR3 protein. The table lists more than 9,500 distinct CDR3 sequences, roughly 54% of them singletons. The sequenced sample was esophageal tumor tissue. The receptors stem from a male donor with esophageal squamous cell carcinoma. The conserved cysteine and the conserved F or W are not part of the CDR3 here.

j_call: TRBJ2-7; v_call: TRBV7-6; cdr3_aa: ASSWGQGYEQY
j_call: NA; v_call: TRBV7-2; cdr3_aa: ASMLNSGRETQY
j_call: TRBJ2-3; v_call: TRBV7-3; cdr3_aa: ASSLQGATDTQY
j_call: TRBJ2-3; v_call: TRBV11-2; cdr3_aa: ASSLKGVRRPSTDTQY
j_call: NA; v_call: TRBV10-3; cdr3_aa: AIGAGLAGSYEQY
j_call: NA; v_call: TRBV7-6; cdr3_aa: ASSWGLAGGETQY
j_call: NA; v_call: TRBV7-2; cdr3_aa: ASSLGGTLSYEQF
j_call: TRBJ2-1; v_call: TRBV7-3; cdr3_aa: ASSPRASGSSYNEQF
j_call: NA; v_call: TRBV7-6; cdr3_aa: ASSLAHRGDTEAF
j_call: TRBJ2-1; v_call: TRBV7-6; cdr3_aa: ASSPRTSLNEQF
j_call: NA; v_call: TRBV7-2; cdr3_aa: ASDDRANTEAF
j_call: NA; v_call: TRBV7-6; cdr3_aa: ASSFYRNEQF
j_call: NA; v_call: TRBV18; cdr3_aa: ASSPLGQGTYEQY
j_call: TRBJ2-1; v_call: TRBV28; cdr3_aa: ATEPGQGAYNEQF
j_call: TRBJ2-7; v_call: TRBV6-1; cdr3_aa: ASSELSGGPYEQY
j_call: NA; v_call: TRBV7-8; cdr3_aa: ASRVGQGAWNEQF
j_call: TRBJ2-1; v_call: TRBV6-1; cdr3_aa: ASSQVGGTTYNEQF